These 29 T cell receptor beta chains were sequenced from one sample in a study of cytomegalovirus exposure and HLA in healthy donors. With 60 Vbeta and 13 Jbeta primers, the PCR was carried out. Profiled with immunoSEQ multiplex PCR; TCRdb holds only in-frame clones, not every one. The sample shows 150,000 to 200,000 clones, approximately 84% of them seen only once. Material for sequencing was PBMCs. The receptors were gathered from a boy younger than 18 in good health and CMV-seronegative.

The CDR3 sequence is CASSAENIQYF. CDR3 DNA: TGTGCCAGCAGCGCTGAAAACATTCAGTACTTC. The genes are TRBV9 and TRBJ2-4, with no clear D. Germline V lookup: CDR1 SGDLS, CDR2 YYNGEE. The CDR3 has 11 residues. Trimming shortened V by 3 bases and J by 5 bases, and 3 bases separated the two germline ends.

The rearrangement links TRBV4-2 to TRBJ1-5, with a possible D match to TRBD1 (5 bases). From germline, CDR1 is LGHNA and CDR2 YNFKEQ. Trimming took off 0 bases at V and 7 bases at J, with 19 bases between the two ends. This CDR3 has 17 residues. This CDR3 reads CASSQEGRGALGQPQHF. CDR3 nucleotide sequence: TGTGCCAGCAGCCAAGAGGGTCGTGGGGCCCTCGGGCAGCCCCAGCATTTT.

The rearrangement uses TRBV6-5 and TRBJ1-2, with 7 bases fitting TRBD1. Per the germline V gene, CDR1 is MNHEY and CDR2 is SVGAGI. The CDR3 covers 13 residues. The ends lost 6 bases at V and 4 bases at J; junction bases unmatched: 5. The CDR3 spells CASRPTGPYGYTF. The CDR3 DNA is TGTGCCAGCAGGCCGACAGGGCCCTATGGCTACACCTTC.

The chain combines TRBV5-1 with TRBJ1-2, with D unresolved. Looked up from germline, CDR1 is SGHRS and CDR2 is YFSETQ. The CDR3 extends over 13 amino acids. V lost 0 bases to trimming and J lost 4 bases, with 7 bases between them. CDR3 amino acids: CASSLEAGYGYTF. CDR3 bases: TGCGCCAGCAGCTTGGAAGCAGGCTATGGCTACACCTTC.

This rearrangement joins TRBV5-1 to TRBJ2-3, with 8 bases matching TRBD2. With 10 bases clipped from V and 0 bases from J, the junction kept 13 bases outside the gene matches. In germline, CDR1 is SGHRS, CDR2 YFSETQ. The CDR3 contains 16 residues. The CDR3 reads CASKVGLAGSTDTQYF. Written as DNA, the CDR3 is TGCGCCTCCAAAGTAGGGCTAGCGGGTAGCACAGATACGCAGTATTTT.

The rearrangement links TRBV5-4 to TRBJ1-2; the D gene is possibly TRBD1 (6 bases). This CDR3 spans 13 amino acids. V lost 4 bases and J 1 base, leaving 8 bases between the germline ends. CDR1 SGHNT and CDR2 YYREEE come from the germline V gene (reference sequence). CDR3 in amino acids: CASSVGGNYGYTF. The CDR3 DNA is TGTGCCAGCAGCGTAGGGGGTAACTATGGCTACACCTTC.

V usage is TRBV28 and J usage is TRBJ2-5, with a weak D call TRBD1 (5 bases). V was trimmed by 10 bases and J by 3 bases, leaving 12 bases between them. The CDR3 spans 12 residues. Germline V CDR1 and CDR2: MDHEN, SYDVKM. The CDR3 region is CAIQGAKETQYF. CDR3 nucleotides: TGTGCCATCCAAGGGGCCAAAGAGACCCAGTACTTC.

This chain connects TRBV7-6 to TRBJ1-6; D not certain. In germline, CDR1 is SGHVS, CDR2 FNYEAQ. Trimming cost V 6 bases and J 11 bases, with 14 bases left between them. The CDR3 contains 13 residues. CDR3 nucleotide sequence: TGTGCCAGCAGTTCCTCGGGTCGGACACCCCTCCACTTT. Its translation is CASSSSGRTPLHF.

The genes are TRBV5-1 and TRBJ2-7, with D maybe TRBD2 (6 bases). Trimming took 4 bases from V and 1 from J, leaving 15 bases between them. Per the germline V gene, CDR1 is SGHRS and CDR2 is YFSETQ. The CDR3 has 15 amino acids. The CDR3 loop reads CASSPRGFGSYEQYF. CDR3 coding DNA: TGCGCCAGCAGCCCCCGGGGGTTTGGGTCCTACGAGCAGTACTTC.

A few counts support this clone. This chain connects TRBV6-1 to TRBJ1-1; tentative D call: TRBD1 (5 bases). V lost 0 bases and J 1 base, leaving 15 bases between the germline ends. The CDR3 is made up of 17 amino acids. Germline CDR1 MNHNS, CDR2 SASEGT. The CDR3 DNA is TGTGCCAGCAGTGAAGCCGGGGGATGGGGGAAGAACACTGAAGCTTTCTTT. Translating gives CASSEAGGWGKNTEAFF.

The chain couples TRBV11-2 to TRBJ2-1, with D unresolved. The V gene's germline CDR1 is SGHAT and CDR2 FQNNGV. Trimming cost V 2 bases and J 0 bases, with 11 bases left between them. CDR3 size: 16 residues. In nucleotides, the CDR3 is TGTGCCAGCAGCTTATATTTCTCGAGCTCCTACAATGAGCAGTTCTTC. This codes for CASSLYFSSSYNEQFF.

The chain couples TRBV4-3 to TRBJ1-6; 7 positions match TRBD1. This CDR3 has 15 amino acids. The ends lost 1 base at V and 10 bases at J; junction bases unmatched: 7. Per the germline V gene, CDR1 is LGHNA and CDR2 is YSLEER. CDR3 loop: CASSQGDRVSSPLHF. In nucleotides, the CDR3 is TGCGCCAGCAGCCAAGGCGACAGGGTTAGCTCACCCCTCCACTTT.

This chain joins TRBV27 and TRBJ1-3; D is undetermined. Germline CDR1 is MNHEY and CDR2 is SMNVEV (reference sequence). The CDR3 covers 14 residues. The V end lost 11 bases, the J end lost 5 bases, and 19 bases lay between the germline ends. The CDR3 sequence: CASAPLAARNTIYF. CDR3 in DNA: TGTGCCTCAGCCCCCCTTGCGGCTCGAAACACCATATATTTT.

The chain carries TRBV5-1 and TRBJ2-7, with TRBD1 identical over 7 bases. The length of the CDR3 is 15 residues. J was trimmed by 2 bases and V by 3 bases; bases with no gene match: 8. The V gene's germline CDR1 is SGHRS and CDR2 YFSETQ. The CDR3 spells CASSSSTGTTYEQYF. Written as DNA, the CDR3 is TGCGCCAGCAGCTCCTCGACAGGGACGACCTACGAGCAGTACTTC.

J is TRBJ1-2 and V is TRBV27; 8 bases map to TRBD1. The CDR3 contains 15 residues. Germline CDR1 is MNHEY and CDR2 is SMNVEV (reference sequence). V gave up 8 bases and J gave up 8 bases; unmatched junction bases: 16. CDR3 coding DNA: TGTGCCAGCTCACAGACAGGGGACCCTTCTTGGGGCTACACCTTC. Translating gives CASSQTGDPSWGYTF.

The chain recombines TRBV2 with TRBJ1-2; 7 bases line up with TRBD1. V was clipped by 5 bases and J by 10 bases; unmatched bases: 7. CDR3 length: 12 residues. Germline-derived CDR1 and CDR2 are SNHLY and FYNNEI. DNA for the CDR3: TGTGCCAGCAGTAGAACAGGGGACGTCTACACCTTC. This translates into CASSRTGDVYTF.

The chain employs TRBV7-9 and TRBJ2-2; possibly TRBD2 for D (5 bases). The germline V and J ends were trimmed by 4 bases and 6 bases, with 21 bases remaining between them. This CDR3 is built from 17 residues. Germline-derived CDR1 and CDR2 are SEHNR and FQNEAQ (reference sequence). CDR3 sequence reads: CASSSPRGPAEAGELFF. CDR3 nucleotide sequence: TGTGCCAGCAGCTCGCCCCGAGGGCCCGCCGAGGCCGGGGAGCTGTTTTTT. The variable domain in full, with the rest retrieved from reference TRBV7-9 and TRBJ2-2, is DTGVSQNPRHKITKRGQNVTFRCDPISEHNRLYWYRQTLGQGPEFLTYFQNEAQLEKSRLLSDRFSAERPKGSFSTLEIQRTEQGDSAMYLCASSSPRGPAEAGELFFGEGSRLTVL.

This clone was picked up a small number of times. This chain links TRBV14 with TRBJ1-1; D ambiguous. Germline-derived CDR1 and CDR2 are SGHDN and FVKESK. V lost 6 bases and J 2 bases, leaving 13 bases between the germline ends. This CDR3 comprises 14 residues. The CDR3 DNA reads as TGTGCCAGCAGTCCAAGAGAGGAAAACACTGAAGCTTTCTTT. Protein sequence: CASSPREENTEAFF.

The rearrangement links TRBV5-5 to TRBJ2-2; 12 bases are a match to TRBD2. J gave up 4 bases and V 5 bases, and 9 bases lay outside the gene matches. CDR1 and CDR2 from the germline V gene are SGHKS and YYEKEE (reference sequence). The CDR3 loop spans 17 amino acids. CDR3 region: CASSHGLAGIGTGELFF. CDR3 nucleotide sequence: TGTGCCAGCAGTCATGGACTAGCGGGAATTGGCACCGGGGAGCTGTTTTTT.

The CDR3 sequence is CATSRAGVGEKLFF. CDR3 coding DNA: TGTGCCACCAGCAGAGCAGGGGTGGGAGAAAAACTGTTTTTT. The chain has TRBV15 and TRBJ1-4, with D possibly TRBD1 on 6 matching bases. Per germline, CDR1 LNHNV and CDR2 YYDKDF (reference sequence). The CDR3 contains 14 residues. Trimming pared 1 base from V and 8 bases from J, leaving 11 bases between. Supplemented by reference TRBV15 and TRBJ1-4, the full variable domain reads DAMVIQNPRYQVTQFGKPVTLSCSQTLNHNVMYWYQQKSSQAPKLLFHYYDKDFNNEADTPDNFQSRRPNTSFCFLDIRSPGLGDTAMYLCATSRAGVGEKLFFGSGTQLSVL.

This clone has just a few counts. The chain combines TRBV15 with TRBJ1-4; possibly TRBD1 for D (5 bases). Germline CDR1 LNHNV, CDR2 YYDKDF (reference sequence). CDR3 length equals 16 residues. V was trimmed by 0 bases and J by 0 bases, leaving 8 bases between them. The CDR3 DNA sequence: TGTGCCACCAGCAGAGATCTCAGGGCAACTAATGAAAAACTGTTTTTT. Translated, it gives CATSRDLRATNEKLFF.

This clone was seen a handful of times. This sequence joins TRBV5-6 and TRBJ2-1, with D tentatively TRBD1 (5 bases). V dropped 2 bases and J dropped 8 bases, with 14 bases sitting between them. The CDR3 sequence is 14 residues long. Per germline, CDR1 SGHDT and CDR2 YYEEEE. The CDR3 DNA is TGTGCCAGCAGCTTACCGGACACTATCGATGAGCAGTTCTTC. This translates into CASSLPDTIDEQFF.

This chain joins TRBV7-9 and TRBJ1-4, with 10 bases aligning to TRBD1. There are 16 residues in the CDR3. Per the germline V gene, CDR1 is SEHNR and CDR2 is FQNEAQ (reference sequence). Trimming at V came to 5 bases and at J to 5 bases, leaving 8 bases not matched to a gene. The CDR3 coding sequence is TGTGCCAGCAGCCCAACGGGGACAGGGGAAAATGAAAAACTGTTTTTT. Translating it yields CASSPTGTGENEKLFF.

The chain couples TRBV28 to TRBJ2-3; 10 positions match TRBD1. Germline V gives CDR1 MDHEN, CDR2 SYDVKM. Germline trimming cut 3 bases from V and 1 base from J; bases unmatched to any gene: 4. CDR3 length: 16 residues. The CDR3 here is CASSLFGTGGTDTQYF. The CDR3 coding sequence is TGTGCCAGCAGTTTGTTTGGGACAGGGGGCACAGATACGCAGTATTTT.

The V call is TRBV7-9, the J call TRBJ2-5; D ambiguous. Germline V gene data show CDR1 as SEHNR and CDR2 as FQNEAQ (reference sequence). V lost 3 bases, J lost 4 bases, and 9 bases lay in between. The CDR3 runs 13 residues. For the CDR3, the DNA is TGTGCCAGCAGCTTTAATGGAGCAGAGACCCAGTACTTC. It translates to CASSFNGAETQYF.

V gene TRBV28 combines with J gene TRBJ1-4, with D unclear. The germline gives CDR1 MDHEN, CDR2 SYDVKM. This CDR3 is built from 16 residues. V lost 3 bases and J lost 5, with 16 bases in between. CDR3: CASSFRPTGINEKLFF. The CDR3 DNA follows: TGTGCCAGCAGTTTCCGACCGACGGGGATAAATGAAAAACTGTTTTTT. Filled out from reference TRBV28 and TRBJ1-4, the complete variable domain reads DVKVTQSSRYLVKRTGEKVFLECVQDMDHENMFWYRQDPGLGLRLIYFSYDVKMKEKGDIPEGYSVSREKKERFSLILESASTNQTSMYLCASSFRPTGINEKLFFGSGTQLSVL.

V usage is TRBV7-3 and J usage is TRBJ2-5, with D maybe TRBD1 (6 bases). Per germline, CDR1 SGHTA and CDR2 FQGTGA. V was cut by 4 bases and J by 1 base, with 10 bases left in between. The CDR3 is 14 residues long. The CDR3 reads CASSSTGFQETQYF. CDR3 nucleotides: TGTGCCAGCAGCTCCACAGGGTTCCAAGAGACCCAGTACTTC.

This clone was seen only a few times. This chain links TRBV4-2 with TRBJ1-1, with TRBD1 identical over 7 bases. This CDR3 is 15 amino acids long. Germline trimming cut 3 bases from V and 3 bases from J; bases unmatched to any gene: 7. The germline V gene has CDR1 LGHNA and CDR2 YNFKEQ. The CDR3 DNA follows: TGTGCCAGCAGCCAGGTGGACAGGCTTCACACTGAAGCTTTCTTT. Translating it yields CASSQVDRLHTEAFF.

V gene TRBV9 combines with J gene TRBJ2-3; 13 bases are a match to TRBD2. The V gene's germline CDR1 is SGDLS and CDR2 YYNGEE. V lost 3 bases and J lost 9; bases outside the gene matches: 7. This CDR3 comprises 15 residues. CDR3 in DNA: TGTGCCAGCAGCGACCTCGGGACTAGCGGGGAGACGCAGTATTTT. It translates to CASSDLGTSGETQYF. Full variable domain (remainder filled in from reference TRBV9 and TRBJ2-3): DSGVTQTPKHLITATGQRVTLRCSPRSGDLSVYWYQQSLDQGLQFLIQYYNGEERAKGNILERFSAQQFPDLHSELNLSSLELGDSALYFCASSDLGTSGETQYFGPGTRLTVL.